What follows are 15 T cell receptor beta chains derived from one specimen sequenced in a study of T cell changes during pregnancy in multiple sclerosis. The assay was immunoSEQ multiplex PCR, and TCRdb's table has in-frame clones only and misses some. Of about 40,000 clones detected, over 80% appear once; the ten largest clones hold approximately 5.3%. This sample comprised peripheral blood, obtained in the first trimester of pregnancy. These receptors came from a female donor in good health, enrolled as a control in a pregnancy study.

The genes are TRBV29-1 and TRBJ2-7; D is unclear. Germline V gene sequence: CDR1 SQVTM, CDR2 ANQGSEA. The V end lost 7 bases, the J end lost 1 base, and 8 bases lay between the germline ends. This CDR3 has 11 residues. CDR3 loop: CSAGRSYEQYF. CDR3 nucleotides: TGCAGCGCTGGTAGATCCTACGAGCAGTACTTC.

In its sample, this clone was seen once. The rearrangement uses TRBV27 and TRBJ2-1, with TRBD2 matching over 8 bases. This CDR3 contains 16 residues. The V gene end was trimmed by 4 bases and the J gene end by 13 bases; junction bases not matched to a gene: 18. Germline assignment: CDR1 MNHEY and CDR2 SMNVEV (reference sequence). CDR3 protein: CASSSPTSGRFQAQFF. The CDR3 DNA is TGTGCCAGCAGTTCGCCAACTAGCGGCCGTTTCCAAGCCCAGTTCTTC.

The chain uses TRBV4-2 and TRBJ1-2; D perhaps matches TRBD1 (5 bases). In germline, CDR1 is LGHNA, CDR2 YNFKEQ. This CDR3 has 15 amino acids. V shed 0 bases and J shed 7 bases, with 15 bases lying between them. CDR3 sequence: CASSQEPGGSGGYTF. CDR3 nucleotides: TGTGCCAGCAGCCAAGAGCCGGGGGGTTCCGGTGGCTACACCTTC.

The chain employs TRBV25-1 and TRBJ2-6; D perhaps matches TRBD1 (5 bases). This CDR3 spans 17 amino acids. Trimming cost V 5 bases and J 5 bases, with 19 bases left between them. From germline, CDR1 is MGHDK and CDR2 SYGVNS. CDR3 protein: CASSLATGQSRANVLTF. DNA for the CDR3: TGTGCCAGCAGTTTGGCGACTGGACAAAGTCGGGCCAACGTCCTGACTTTC. Looking up the rest from reference TRBV25-1 and TRBJ2-6 gives the full variable domain: EADIYQTPRYLVIGTGKKITLECSQTMGHDKMYWYQQDPGMELHLIHYSYGVNSTEKGDLSSESTVSRIRTEHFPLTLESARPSHTSQYLCASSLATGQSRANVLTFGAGSRLTVL.

This chain joins TRBV5-1 and TRBJ1-3, with D hard to call. The germline V gene has CDR1 SGHRS and CDR2 YFSETQ. The CDR3 runs 16 residues. Trimming stripped 4 bases from V and 4 bases from J, with 18 bases between. The CDR3 nucleotides are TGCGCCAGCAGCCCCGGGGAGGGAGCTTACGGAAACACCATATATTTT. This codes for CASSPGEGAYGNTIYF.

The V gene is TRBV4-2, the J gene TRBJ2-7, with 9 bases matching TRBD2. CDR1 is LGHNA and CDR2 is YNFKEQ in the germline V gene. This CDR3 has 17 amino acids. J lost 0 bases, V lost 0 bases, and 6 bases had no gene match. CDR3 coding DNA: TGTGCCAGCAGCCAAGAGATTAGCGGGGGCCACTCCTACGAGCAGTACTTC. It encodes CASSQEISGGHSYEQYF.

The chain carries TRBV7-8 and TRBJ2-1; TRBD2 matches 8 bases. Germline CDR1 and CDR2: SGHVS and FQNEAQ. The V gene end was trimmed by 4 bases and the J gene end by 7 bases; junction bases not matched to a gene: 9. This CDR3 is 15 amino acids long. Here the CDR3 DNA reads TGTGCCAGCAGCTCCCGCCGGGGGGGGAGGAATGAGCAGTTCTTC. Translated: CASSSRRGGRNEQFF.

The V call is TRBV5-1, the J call TRBJ1-4, with a weak D call TRBD1 (5 bases). V was cut by 4 bases and J by 12 bases, with 19 bases left in between. This CDR3 region has 14 residues. From germline, CDR1 is SGHRS and CDR2 YFSETQ. The CDR3 sequence is CASSTGELMKELFF. CDR3 sequence (DNA): TGCGCCAGCAGCACGGGGGAACTAATGAAGGAACTGTTTTTT. The variable domain in full, completed from reference TRBV5-1 and TRBJ1-4, reads KAGVTQTPRYLIKTRGQQVTLSCSPISGHRSVSWYQQTPGQGLQFLFEYFSETQRNKGNFPGRFSGRQFSNSRSEMNVSTLELGDSALYLCASSTGELMKELFFGSGTQLSVL.

This clone was seen a single time. The chain employs TRBV27 and TRBJ2-7; 8 bases are a match to TRBD1. Per germline, CDR1 MNHEY and CDR2 SMNVEV (reference sequence). CDR3 size: 17 residues. Losses at the gene ends were 4 bases for V and 2 bases for J; bases not matched to a gene: 13. The CDR3 loop reads CASSSSSRGPTPYEQYF. The DNA of the CDR3 is TGTGCCAGCAGTTCGTCCTCCAGGGGGCCAACCCCCTACGAGCAGTACTTC.

This rearrangement joins TRBV4-3 to TRBJ1-1, with 8 bases aligning to TRBD1. The trim removed 0 bases at V and 0 bases at J, leaving 6 bases unmatched. CDR1 is LGHNA and CDR2 is YSLEER in the germline V gene. This CDR3 is built from 17 residues. CDR3 residues: CASSQDWTGQLNTEAFF. In nucleotides, the CDR3 is TGCGCCAGCAGCCAAGATTGGACAGGGCAATTGAACACTGAAGCTTTCTTT.

This sequence joins TRBV6-6 and TRBJ2-5; no clear D. The V gene lost 4 bases and the J gene lost 1 base, with 16 bases spanning the gap. This CDR3 is built from 16 residues. Germline loops: CDR1 MNHNY, CDR2 SVGAGI (reference sequence). The CDR3 sequence is CASSFSEVVGQETQYF. The CDR3 coding sequence is TGTGCCAGCAGTTTCTCCGAGGTGGTAGGCCAAGAGACCCAGTACTTC.

This clone was counted a few times. The chain uses TRBV29-1 and TRBJ1-2; 7 bases match TRBD1. Per the germline V gene, CDR1 is SQVTM and CDR2 is ANQGSEA. V gave up 4 bases and J gave up 1 base; unmatched junction bases: 3. The CDR3 is 13 residues long. The DNA of the CDR3 is TGCAGCGTTGGACAGGGAAGTAACTATGGCTACACCTTC. Protein product: CSVGQGSNYGYTF.

The chain joins TRBV30 to TRBJ1-1; maybe TRBD1 (6 bases). Deletions cut 8 bases from V and 1 base from J, with 14 bases between. The germline V gene has CDR1 GTSNPN and CDR2 SVGIG (reference sequence). The CDR3 sequence is 13 residues long. CDR3 in DNA: TGTGCCGCGCCAAAGGGACAGAACACTGAAGCTTTCTTT. As protein: CAAPKGQNTEAFF.

This chain connects TRBV11-2 to TRBJ2-3; TRBD1 aligns across 7 bases. This CDR3 spans 14 amino acids. Losses at the gene ends were 5 bases for V and 3 bases for J; bases not matched to a gene: 5. Looked up from germline, CDR1 is SGHAT and CDR2 is FQNNGV. The CDR3 nucleotides read TGTGCCAGCAGCCCGAGGACAGGTACAGATACGCAGTATTTT. Translated: CASSPRTGTDTQYF.

In regard to this clone: Because the CDR3 is missing its conserved closing phenylalanine or tryptophan, this is likely a read error. This chain links TRBV29-1 with TRBJ1-1; D is ambiguous. The V gene's germline CDR1 is SQVTM and CDR2 ANQGSEA. V was cut by 7 bases and J by 10 bases, with 16 bases left in between. The CDR3 totals 11 residues. CDR3 DNA sequence: TGCAGCGCGTCCCCCCGGGAGGCAGCTTTCATT. Translated, it gives CSASPREAAFI.